The source of this T cell receptor (beta chain) is a study of shared clonotypes between healthy human individuals. Whole-study results and caveats: Approximately 4.9% of naive CD4 clonotypes were shared across a handful of donors. A reduction in generation probabilities was seen for non-shared clonotypes relative to those shared by all four donors.

V gave up 4 bases and J gave up 3 bases, with 14 bases separating them. This CDR3 region has 14 residues. The germline gives CDR1 SGDLS, CDR2 YYNGEE. Concerning this clone itself: Antigen specificity is unknown.

Deep level was the assay's run setting. Assay: immunoSEQ multiplex PCR; the TCRdb copy retains only in-frame clones and omits some. The sample shows 1.4 million to 1.5 million clones, roughly 96% of them seen only once. Sequencing was carried out using naive CD4+ T cells sorted from blood. The sample's subset: CD45RA+ positively selected. This chain uses TRBV9 with TRBJ2-7; D is unresolved. The source of this sequence is a man aged 30-40 years in good health. For the CDR3, the DNA is TGTGCCAGCAGCCCGCGGATCGGTGTCTACGAGCAGTACTTC. Its protein product is CASSPRIGVYEQYF.